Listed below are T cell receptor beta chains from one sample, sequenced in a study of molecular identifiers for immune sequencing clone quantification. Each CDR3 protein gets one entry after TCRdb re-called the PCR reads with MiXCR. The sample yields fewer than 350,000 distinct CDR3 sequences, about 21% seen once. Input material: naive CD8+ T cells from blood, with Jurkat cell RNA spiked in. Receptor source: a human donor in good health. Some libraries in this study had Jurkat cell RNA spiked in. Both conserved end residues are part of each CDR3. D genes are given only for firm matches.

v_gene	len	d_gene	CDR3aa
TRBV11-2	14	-	CASSLLGGETEAFF
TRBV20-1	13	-	CSARAVEEVEAFF
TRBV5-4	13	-	CASSLPPGQGQFF
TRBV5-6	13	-	CASSPSGTETQYF
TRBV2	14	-	CASSESRVDPEAFF
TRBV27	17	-	CASSLATARGRADTQYF
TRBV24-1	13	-	CATSEQRGGEQFF
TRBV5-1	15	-	CASSSGQLHQETQYF
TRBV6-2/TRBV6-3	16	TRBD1	CASSAPGQSRTDTQYF
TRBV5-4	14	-	CASSSSTEAFEQYF
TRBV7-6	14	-	CASSSHPSRDTQYF
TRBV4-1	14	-	CASSQDGRADEQYF
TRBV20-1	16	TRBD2	CSARVAGGMIADTQYF
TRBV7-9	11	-	CASRLLGTQYF
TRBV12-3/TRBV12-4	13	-	CASSRDKNTEAFF
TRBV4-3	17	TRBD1	CASSQEVSSGGLYEQYF
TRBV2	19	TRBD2	CASSEDGPGLAGLGDTQYF
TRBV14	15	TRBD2	CASSQDGRMEDTQYF
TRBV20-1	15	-	CSAERSVDRNDEQFF
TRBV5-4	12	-	CASSFGTDGYTF
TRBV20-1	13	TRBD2	CSARLAVTYEQYF
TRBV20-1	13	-	CSARDLGSYEQYF
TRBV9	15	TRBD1	CASSGRDRGGTEAFF
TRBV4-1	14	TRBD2	CASSRAGGPDEQFF
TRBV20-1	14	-	CSARGTVLVYEQYF
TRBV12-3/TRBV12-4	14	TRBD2	CASSSAGTNNEQFF
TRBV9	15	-	CASSARVSYNSPLHF
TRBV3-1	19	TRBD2	CASSQEGLAPDLVRDTQYF
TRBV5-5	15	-	CASSGRLPNTGELFF
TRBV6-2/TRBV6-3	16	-	CASSRRLVSGANVLTF
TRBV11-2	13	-	CASTMEGVTEAFF
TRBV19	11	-	CATQKGRVQYF
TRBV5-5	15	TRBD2	CASSLAWEGLYEQYF
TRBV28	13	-	CASSLNLVQPQHF
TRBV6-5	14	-	CASSYSRSAYEQYF
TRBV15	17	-	CATSRDLLGSLTGELFF
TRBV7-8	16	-	CASSLVRRTTNEKLFF
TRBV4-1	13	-	CASSQTGFQPQHF
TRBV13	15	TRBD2	CASSPGLAGAETQYF
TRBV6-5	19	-	CASRDGAGITRLNTGELFF
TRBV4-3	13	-	CASSQGATGELFF
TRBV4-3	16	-	CASSQDFWGGNQPQHF
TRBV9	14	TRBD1	CASTRTGSVTEAFF
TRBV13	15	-	CASSHARGAEETQYF
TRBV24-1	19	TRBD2	CATSDSGLAGEGGTDTQYF
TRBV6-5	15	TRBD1	CASSRTGSTNEKLFF
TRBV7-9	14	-	CASSPRGRATEAFF
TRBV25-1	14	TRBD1	CASSPGQGLQPQHF
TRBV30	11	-	CAWARGYEQYF
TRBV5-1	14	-	CASSAETGPYEQYF
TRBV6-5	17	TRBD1	CASSHIWGRDRAHEQYF
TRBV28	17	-	CASSFDPTDAYTGELFF
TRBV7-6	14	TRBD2	CASSLGGGRDTQYF
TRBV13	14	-	CASSLTSSADTQYF
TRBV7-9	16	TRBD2	CASSPVGTRSINEQFF
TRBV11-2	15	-	CASSLGAGATYEQYF
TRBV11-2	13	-	CASSTQSTDTQYF